The 6 T cell receptor beta chains below all came from one sample that was sequenced in a study of blood T cell repertoires in COVID-19. The repertoire was sequenced with immunoSEQ multiplex PCR; TCRdb's copy has only in-frame clones and lacks some. The table lists about 300,000 clones, 65% to 90% of them singletons, with 3.5% to 4.5% in the top ten. Specimen: PBMCs or T cells enriched from blood (not recorded which). These receptors were obtained from a man aged 30 to 39 who had recovered from COVID-19.

With respect to this clone: Additional DNA sequences in this sample encode the identical CDR3. The chain couples TRBV29-1 to TRBJ1-1; possible D gene TRBD1, 6 bases. V was shortened by 6 bases and J by 1 base, with 9 bases between the two germline ends. Germline V CDR1 and CDR2: SQVTM, ANQGSEA. The CDR3 runs to 12 residues. The DNA for the CDR3 is TGCAGCGTCGCGACAGGGAACACTGAAGCTTTCTTT. This encodes CSVATGNTEAFF.

This rearrangement joins TRBV4-2 to TRBJ2-7; 11 positions match TRBD2. The CDR3 length is 15 residues. Per the germline V gene, CDR1 is LGHNA and CDR2 is YNFKEQ. J lost 5 bases, V lost 4 bases, and 7 bases had no gene match. CDR3 in DNA: TGTGCCAGCAGCCTTAGCGGGGGGGCACCCAACGAGCAGTACTTC. Protein product: CASSLSGGAPNEQYF.

This chain links TRBV5-1 with TRBJ2-5; 9 bases align to TRBD2. This CDR3 is 14 amino acids long. With V trimmed by 4 bases and J by 5 bases, 6 bases remained unmatched. Germline V gives CDR1 SGHRS, CDR2 YFSETQ. This CDR3 reads CASSGGGAGETQYF. Here the CDR3 DNA reads TGCGCCAGCAGCGGCGGGGGGGCCGGGGAGACCCAGTACTTC. Based on the CDR3 plus reference TRBV5-1 and TRBJ2-5, the full variable domain is KAGVTQTPRYLIKTRGQQVTLSCSPISGHRSVSWYQQTPGQGLQFLFEYFSETQRNKGNFPGRFSGRQFSNSRSEMNVSTLELGDSALYLCASSGGGAGETQYFGPGTRLLVL.

This clone was observed once. The gene calls are TRBV6-5 and TRBJ2-1, with a possible D match to TRBD2 (5 bases). Germline values: CDR1 MNHEY, CDR2 SVGAGI. V was shortened by 8 bases and J by 5 bases, with 16 bases between the two germline ends. There are 14 residues in the CDR3. CDR3 in DNA: TGTGCCAGCGTCCTTGGCGGACTTAACAATGAGCAGTTCTTC. Translation gives CASVLGGLNNEQFF.

This chain links TRBV12-3 or TRBV12-4 with TRBJ1-1; TRBD1 matches 7 bases. V was pared by 5 bases and J by 9 bases, with 3 bases of the junction left unmatched. The CDR3 contains 11 residues. The CDR3 loop is CASSLQGKAFF. The CDR3, as DNA: TGTGCCAGCAGTCTACAGGGGAAAGCTTTCTTT.

This sequence joins TRBV6-4 and TRBJ1-1; maybe TRBD1 (5 bases). CDR1 and CDR2 from the germline V gene are MRHNA and SNTAGT. CDR3 length: 12 amino acids. Trimming cost V 6 bases and J 6 bases, with 11 bases left between them. The CDR3 DNA reads TGTGCCAGCAGGGCAGGGAATTCTGAAGCTTTCTTT. Amino acid sequence: CASRAGNSEAFF.